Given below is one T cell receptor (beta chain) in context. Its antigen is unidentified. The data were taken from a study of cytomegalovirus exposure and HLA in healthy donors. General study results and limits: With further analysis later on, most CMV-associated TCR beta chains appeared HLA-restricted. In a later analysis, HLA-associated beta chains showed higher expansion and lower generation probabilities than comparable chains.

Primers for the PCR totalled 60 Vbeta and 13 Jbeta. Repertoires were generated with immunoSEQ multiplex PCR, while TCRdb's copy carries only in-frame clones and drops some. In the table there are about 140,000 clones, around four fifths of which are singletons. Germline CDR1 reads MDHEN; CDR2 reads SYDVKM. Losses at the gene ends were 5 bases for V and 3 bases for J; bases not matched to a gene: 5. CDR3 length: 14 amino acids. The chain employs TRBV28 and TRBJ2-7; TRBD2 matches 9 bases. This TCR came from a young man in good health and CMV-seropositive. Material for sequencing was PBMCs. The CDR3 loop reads CASSLLAGNYEQYF. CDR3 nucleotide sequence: TGTGCCAGCAGTCTCCTAGCGGGAAACTACGAGCAGTACTTC.